This is a list of T cell receptor beta chains from one sample in a study of shared clonotypes between healthy human individuals. Profiling relied on immunoSEQ multiplex PCR, and the TCRdb table lists in-frame clones only, not all of them. The sample has 2 million to 2.5 million clones; roughly 93% are singletons. Sequencing was done on a sample of naive CD4+ T cells from PBMCs. These receptors came from a man between 18 and 35 years old in good health. Some clones in this sample may be carry-over from other donors' samples. Both conserved end residues are part of each CDR3. A D gene is named only where the DNA matches it firmly. The listing skips clone size in some rows; elsewhere it reads once, few, many or a size class.

TRBV9,TRBD1,-,TRBJ1-4,CASSAQGASEKLFF,TGTGCCAGCAGCGCCCAGGGGGCTAGTGAAAAACTGTTTTTT
TRBV28,TRBD1,-,TRBJ1-1,CASSLSPGQGRAEAFF,TGTGCCAGCAGTCTATCCCCTGGACAGGGAAGGGCTGAAGCTTTCTTT
TRBV9,-,-,TRBJ2-2,CASSVVGLNTGELFF,TGTGCCAGCAGCGTAGTGGGACTGAACACCGGGGAGCTGTTTTTT
TRBV4-1,-,-,TRBJ2-3,CASSQAGGALLKDTQYF,TGCGCCAGCAGCCAAGCTGGCGGGGCCTTACTTAAAGATACGCAGTATTTT
TRBV6-4,TRBD2,-,TRBJ2-1,CASSDRASGSNEQFF,TGTGCCAGCAGTGACCGGGCTAGCGGGAGCAATGAGCAGTTCTTC
TRBV6-4,TRBD1,-,TRBJ1-4,CASSAGGHEKLFF,TGTGCCAGCAGTGCAGGGGGACATGAAAAACTGTTTTTT
TRBV5-1,-,-,TRBJ1-4,CASSLAGGAQNEKLFF,TGCGCCAGCAGCTTGGCCGGAGGGGCACAAAATGAAAAACTGTTTTTT
TRBV11-3,TRBD1,-,TRBJ2-5,CASSLRWDRGQETQYF,TGTGCCAGCAGTTTAAGATGGGACAGGGGCCAAGAGACCCAGTACTTC
TRBV7-2,-,-,TRBJ2-5,CASSLYGTRDRETQYF,TGTGCCAGCAGCTTATACGGGACCAGAGATAGAGAGACCCAGTACTTC
TRBV30,-,-,TRBJ1-1,CAWSAGGTEAFF,TGTGCCTGGAGTGCCGGGGGGACTGAAGCTTTCTTT
TRBV14,-,-,TRBJ2-3,CASSQPAKGTDTQYF,TGTGCCAGCAGCCAACCCGCTAAAGGCACAGATACGCAGTATTTT
TRBV28,-,-,TRBJ1-2,CASSPHLNPRSGYTF,TGTGCCAGCAGTCCCCACCTCAACCCCAGGTCTGGCTACACCTTC
TRBV28,-,-,TRBJ1-6,CASSRGDSYNSPLHF,TGTGCCAGCAGTAGGGGGGACTCCTATAATTCACCCCTCCACTTT
TRBV2,TRBD1,-,TRBJ1-2,CASRQGQGDNYGYTF,TGTGCCAGCAGGCAGGGACAGGGGGATAACTATGGCTACACCTTC
TRBV28,TRBD1,-,TRBJ2-7,CASRGQGLSYEQYF,TGTGCCAGCAGGGGACAGGGGCTCTCCTACGAGCAGTACTTC
TRBV5-1,-,-,TRBJ1-1,CASSPYTGRTEAFF,TGCGCCAGCAGCCCCTATACAGGGAGGACTGAAGCTTTCTTT
TRBV6-1,TRBD2,-,TRBJ2-5,CASSETQRGHETQYF,TGTGCCAGCAGTGAAACCCAGCGGGGGCATGAGACCCAGTACTTC
TRBV5-6,-,-,TRBJ2-7,CASSLADKRPLSFSYEQYF,TGTGCCAGCAGCTTGGCCGATAAACGGCCCCTCTCCTTTTCCTACGAGCAGTACTTC
TRBV6-5,-,-,TRBJ1-4,CAVRGWDEKLFF,TGTGCCGTAAGGGGATGGGATGAAAAACTGTTTTTT
TRBV6-1,-,-,TRBJ2-7,CASSEVRYEQYF,TGTGCCAGCAGTGAAGTCCGCTACGAGCAGTACTTC
TRBV5-1,-,-,TRBJ1-3,CASSLVGQPYGNTIYF,TGCGCCAGCAGCTTGGTAGGACAGCCATATGGAAACACCATATATTTT
TRBV2,TRBD2,-,TRBJ2-1,CASSGLAGVVNEQFF,TGTGCCAGCAGTGGACTAGCGGGAGTCGTCAATGAGCAGTTCTTC
TRBV30,-,-,TRBJ2-5,CAWSQGGETQYF,TGTGCCTGGAGCCAGGGGGGAGAGACCCAGTACTTC
TRBV19,-,-,TRBJ1-2,CASSPGRFPNYGYTF,TGTGCCAGTAGTCCCGGACGCTTTCCTAACTATGGCTACACCTTC
TRBV14,-,-,TRBJ2-7,CASSQDRSSYEQYF,TGTGCCAGCAGCCAAGACAGGAGCTCCTACGAGCAGTACTTC
TRBV7-9,-,-,TRBJ1-1,CASSSGQQNTEAFF,TGTGCCAGCAGCTCTGGACAGCAGAACACTGAAGCTTTCTTT
TRBV4-2,TRBD1,-,TRBJ2-3,CASSLTGTGDPDTQYF,TGTGCCAGCAGCCTAACCGGGACAGGGGATCCAGATACGCAGTATTTT
TRBV4-2,-,once,TRBJ1-6,CASSQEVYRDVYNSPLHF,TGTGCCAGCAGCCAAGAGGTTTACAGGGACGTTTATAATTCACCCCTCCACTTT
TRBV27,-,-,TRBJ2-1,CASRIGNQQIYNEQFF,TGTGCCAGCAGGATAGGAAACCAGCAAATCTACAATGAGCAGTTCTTC
TRBV29-1,-,-,TRBJ2-1,CSVTAYNEQFF,TGCAGCGTTACGGCTTACAATGAGCAGTTCTTC
TRBV30,-,-,TRBJ1-3,CAWSFNSGNTIYF,TGTGCCTGGAGTTTCAATTCAGGAAACACCATATATTTT
TRBV29-1,TRBD2,-,TRBJ2-3,CSLQGGRLAGSMGTDTQYF,TGCAGCCTCCAAGGAGGGAGGCTAGCGGGATCGATGGGCACAGATACGCAGTATTTT